The rows below give T cell receptor beta chains drawn from one sample of a study of blood T cell repertoires in COVID-19. Repertoires were generated with immunoSEQ multiplex PCR, while TCRdb's copy carries only in-frame clones and drops some. This sample has a few hundred thousand clones; 85% to 90% occur once, and the top ten carry roughly a tenth. The sequencing sample was made of PBMCs or T cells enriched from blood (not recorded which). These receptors originate from a woman between 45 and 60 years old who had recovered from COVID-19. Each CDR3 is given with its conserved first and last residue. Fields, in order: J gene, clone size, D gene, V gene, CDR3 DNA, CDR3 protein. A D gene is named only where the DNA matches it firmly. Where a row states a size, it is once, few, many or the class of an expanded clone; other rows omit it.

J: TRBJ1-1
size: NA
D: TRBD1
V: TRBV7-9
DNA: TGTGCCAGCAGCTTGGGACAGCCGGCTTTCTTT
CDR3: CASSLGQPAFF

J: TRBJ2-3
size: NA
D: NA
V: TRBV19
DNA: TGTGCCAGTAGTCCATCAGGAGGCCGTGCAGATACGCAGTATTTT
CDR3: CASSPSGGRADTQYF

J: TRBJ2-7
size: NA
D: TRBD1
V: TRBV4-1
DNA: TGCGCCAGCAGCCAGCGGACAGGCAGTTTAAGCTCCTACGAGCAGTACTTC
CDR3: CASSQRTGSLSSYEQYF

J: TRBJ2-7
size: NA
D: TRBD1
V: TRBV6-5
DNA: TGTGCCATTACCCGGGACAGCTCCTACGAGCAGTACTTC
CDR3: CAITRDSSYEQYF

J: TRBJ1-2
size: NA
D: NA
V: TRBV12-3/TRBV12-4
DNA: TGTGCCAGCACTACGGGGGGCGTCTATGGCTACACCTTC
CDR3: CASTTGGVYGYTF

J: TRBJ2-5
size: NA
D: NA
V: TRBV28
DNA: TGTGCCAGCAGGGGGGGGCGTCAAGAGACCCAGTACTTC
CDR3: CASRGGRQETQYF

J: TRBJ1-3
size: NA
D: NA
V: TRBV7-2
DNA: TGTGCCAGCAGCTTAGCGGGGCAGGGCTCTGGAAACACCATATATTTT
CDR3: CASSLAGQGSGNTIYF

J: TRBJ1-4
size: NA
D: TRBD1
V: TRBV28
DNA: TGTGCCAGCAGTAGGGACAGGATTTTAACTAATGAAAAACTGTTTTTT
CDR3: CASSRDRILTNEKLFF

J: TRBJ2-1
size: NA
D: NA
V: TRBV2
DNA: TGTGCCAGCAGGAGTAGCGGAGCCGATTTCTACAATGAGCAGTTCTTC
CDR3: CASRSSGADFYNEQFF

J: TRBJ2-6
size: NA
D: NA
V: TRBV28
DNA: TGTGCCAGCAGTTTGTGGGGCGGATTAGGATCTGGGGCCAACGTCCTGACTTTC
CDR3: CASSLWGGLGSGANVLTF

J: TRBJ2-5
size: NA
D: TRBD2
V: TRBV5-1
DNA: TGCGCCAGCAGCTTGGAGCCAGCGGGGGGTGGGGAGACCCAGTACTTC
CDR3: CASSLEPAGGGETQYF

J: TRBJ2-1
size: NA
D: TRBD2
V: TRBV11-2
DNA: TGTGCCAGCAGCACAGGACTAGCGGGGGGGCGGATTAATGAGCAGTTCTTC
CDR3: CASSTGLAGGRINEQFF

J: TRBJ1-6
size: NA
D: NA
V: TRBV5-8
DNA: TGTGCCAGCAACTACCTGACAGTCGGTTCACCCCTCCACTTT
CDR3: CASNYLTVGSPLHF

J: TRBJ2-1
size: NA
D: NA
V: TRBV28
DNA: TGTGCCAGCAGTCCCCAGGACTCCCATGAGCAGTTCTTC
CDR3: CASSPQDSHEQFF

J: TRBJ1-1
size: once
D: NA
V: TRBV10-3
DNA: TGTGCCATCAGTGTATACGGGATGACTGAAGCTTTCTTT
CDR3: CAISVYGMTEAFF

J: TRBJ2-7
size: NA
D: TRBD1
V: TRBV19
DNA: TGTGCCAGTAGTAGATACCGGGACAGGGATGCGGGCGAGCAGTACTTC
CDR3: CASSRYRDRDAGEQYF

J: TRBJ2-7
size: NA
D: NA
V: TRBV7-8
DNA: TGTGCCAGCAGCTTACGAGGAGGTACGGGGAACTACGAGCAGTACTTC
CDR3: CASSLRGGTGNYEQYF

J: TRBJ1-4
size: NA
D: TRBD1
V: TRBV15
DNA: TGTGCCACCAGCAGGGCCGGGACAGGGGTGGCGGTGAGAAAAAAACTGTTTTTT
CDR3: CATSRAGTGVAVRKKLFF

J: TRBJ1-1
size: NA
D: NA
V: TRBV7-9
DNA: TGTGCCAGCGTACAGGGTAATACTGAAGCTTTCTTT
CDR3: CASVQGNTEAFF

J: TRBJ1-1
size: NA
D: NA
V: TRBV4-2
DNA: TGTGCCAGCAGTAGACAGGATGAAAGTACTGAAGCTTTCTTT
CDR3: CASSRQDESTEAFF

J: TRBJ1-3
size: once
D: NA
V: TRBV28
DNA: TGTGCCAGCAATCCGGGGTTTGCTGGAAACACCATATATTTT
CDR3: CASNPGFAGNTIYF

J: TRBJ2-3
size: once
D: NA
V: TRBV9
DNA: TGTGCCAGCAGCCGTAGTTCAGGGGCGGTTGGCACAGATACGCAGTATTTT
CDR3: CASSRSSGAVGTDTQYF

J: TRBJ1-2
size: NA
D: NA
V: TRBV3-1/TRBV3-2
DNA: TGTGCCAGCAGCCCCCGGGGAAGAGGCTACACCTTC
CDR3: CASSPRGRGYTF

J: TRBJ1-1
size: NA
D: NA
V: TRBV29-1
DNA: TGCAGCGTTGTGTCAAACACTGAAGCTTTCTTT
CDR3: CSVVSNTEAFF

J: TRBJ2-6
size: once
D: NA
V: TRBV19
DNA: TGTGCCAGTACCCCGGGCTCTGGGGCCAACGTCCTGACTTTC
CDR3: CASTPGSGANVLTF

J: TRBJ2-5
size: NA
D: TRBD2
V: TRBV20-1
DNA: TGCAGTGCTAGTCTGGGGGGGGTCCAAGAGACCCAGTACTTC
CDR3: CSASLGGVQETQYF

J: TRBJ2-1
size: NA
D: NA
V: TRBV15
DNA: TGTGCCACCAGCAGAGAAACCCTGAGAGTCGGCTCCTACAATGAGCAGTTCTTC
CDR3: CATSRETLRVGSYNEQFF

J: TRBJ2-1
size: NA
D: TRBD1
V: TRBV28
DNA: TGTGCCAGCACAACAGGGGCGCCAACCCCCCCTGAGCAGTTCTTC
CDR3: CASTTGAPTPPEQFF

J: TRBJ1-1
size: NA
D: NA
V: TRBV6-1
DNA: TGTGCCAGCAGTGACAAACAGGCGAACACTGAAGCTTTCTTT
CDR3: CASSDKQANTEAFF

J: TRBJ2-7
size: NA
D: NA
V: TRBV28
DNA: TGTGCCAGCAGTCCGGAGCGGTCTCGGTCCTACGAGCAGTACTTC
CDR3: CASSPERSRSYEQYF

J: TRBJ1-1
size: NA
D: NA
V: TRBV7-2
DNA: TGTGCCAGCAGCCCATGGAGGAACACTGAAGCTTTCTTT
CDR3: CASSPWRNTEAFF

J: TRBJ2-3
size: NA
D: NA
V: TRBV27
DNA: TGTGCCAGCAGTTTCTTTGGCCTTGACACAGATACGCAGTATTTT
CDR3: CASSFFGLDTDTQYF

J: TRBJ1-1
size: once
D: NA
V: TRBV4-1
DNA: TGCGCCAGCAGCCAATTTTTCGCCCGGGAAACTGAAGCTTTCTTT
CDR3: CASSQFFARETEAFF

J: TRBJ2-1
size: NA
D: NA
V: TRBV11-2
DNA: TGTGCCAGCAGGGCTCCCCTTGAGATTCGCGGCAATGAGCAGTTCTTC
CDR3: CASRAPLEIRGNEQFF

J: TRBJ2-5
size: NA
D: NA
V: TRBV5-1
DNA: TGCGCCAGCAGCCCGGGGGGCCTAAACCAAGAGACCCAGTACTTC
CDR3: CASSPGGLNQETQYF

J: TRBJ2-1
size: NA
D: TRBD1
V: TRBV23-1
DNA: TGCGCCACCCCTAAATGGGAAAAGGGACAGGGCGATTACAATGAGCAGTTCTTC
CDR3: CATPKWEKGQGDYNEQFF

J: TRBJ2-2
size: NA
D: NA
V: TRBV5-1
DNA: TGCGCCAGCAGCTTACAATCGACCGGGGAGCTGTTTTTT
CDR3: CASSLQSTGELFF

J: TRBJ1-1
size: NA
D: NA
V: TRBV12-3/TRBV12-4
DNA: TGTGCCAGCAGTTTGAGAGGGAACACTGAAGCTTTCTTT
CDR3: CASSLRGNTEAFF

J: TRBJ2-7
size: NA
D: TRBD2
V: TRBV19
DNA: TGTGCCAGTAGTATCGGACTAGCGGGGAACGAGCAGTACTTC
CDR3: CASSIGLAGNEQYF

J: TRBJ1-5
size: NA
D: NA
V: TRBV28
DNA: TGTGCCAGCCAGACAGGCCAGGGCAATCAGCCCCAGCATTTT
CDR3: CASQTGQGNQPQHF

J: TRBJ2-3
size: NA
D: NA
V: TRBV27
DNA: TGTGCCAGCAGTTCAACTAGGGGGACCCCAAACATCCCGGATACGCAGTATTTT
CDR3: CASSSTRGTPNIPDTQYF

J: TRBJ2-1
size: NA
D: NA
V: TRBV19
DNA: TGTGCCAGCTCAGTAGGGGTGACCGGTTTCAGCGAGCAGTTCTTC
CDR3: CASSVGVTGFSEQFF

J: TRBJ2-3
size: NA
D: NA
V: TRBV6-6
DNA: TGTGCCAGCAGTCTCCCCCGGTTTTCGGTGACTAGCACAGATACGCAGTATTTT
CDR3: CASSLPRFSVTSTDTQYF

J: TRBJ1-6
size: NA
D: NA
V: TRBV27
DNA: TGTGCCAGCAGTTCAGCCGGGACTGGCGGATCACCCCTCCACTTT
CDR3: CASSSAGTGGSPLHF

J: TRBJ1-4
size: NA
D: TRBD1
V: TRBV28
DNA: TGTGCCAGCGGGACAGGGTTTGAAAAACTGTTTTTT
CDR3: CASGTGFEKLFF

J: TRBJ1-2
size: NA
D: NA
V: TRBV19
DNA: TGTGCCAGTAGTTTAGCGGTGGCTCCCTCGGGGGGAGTCTACACCTTC
CDR3: CASSLAVAPSGGVYTF

J: TRBJ1-4
size: once
D: TRBD1
V: TRBV2
DNA: TGTGCCAGCAGGGACAGGGGGCGAATTGGAGAAAAACTGTTTTTT
CDR3: CASRDRGRIGEKLFF

J: TRBJ2-3
size: NA
D: NA
V: TRBV27
DNA: TGTGCCAGCAGTTCGAGGGGGAGTTGGACAGATACGCAGTATTTT
CDR3: CASSSRGSWTDTQYF

J: TRBJ2-7
size: NA
D: NA
V: TRBV21-1
DNA: TGTGCCAGCAGCAAAGGGGGGACAGAGGCCTACGAGCAGTACTTC
CDR3: CASSKGGTEAYEQYF

J: TRBJ1-2
size: NA
D: TRBD1
V: TRBV4-2
DNA: TGTGCCAGCAGCCAGGGGGACAGCCTTAACTATGGCTACACCTTC
CDR3: CASSQGDSLNYGYTF

J: TRBJ2-3
size: NA
D: NA
V: TRBV7-9
DNA: TGTGCCAGCAGCCCCCCGTCTCGCACAGATACGCAGTATTTT
CDR3: CASSPPSRTDTQYF

J: TRBJ2-7
size: NA
D: TRBD1
V: TRBV7-3
DNA: TGTGCCACCAAGACAGGGGGCTACGAGCAGTACTTC
CDR3: CATKTGGYEQYF

J: TRBJ1-1
size: once
D: TRBD1
V: TRBV7-9
DNA: TGTGCCAGCAGCTTAGCGCCCAGGGGGACTGAAGCTTTCTTT
CDR3: CASSLAPRGTEAFF